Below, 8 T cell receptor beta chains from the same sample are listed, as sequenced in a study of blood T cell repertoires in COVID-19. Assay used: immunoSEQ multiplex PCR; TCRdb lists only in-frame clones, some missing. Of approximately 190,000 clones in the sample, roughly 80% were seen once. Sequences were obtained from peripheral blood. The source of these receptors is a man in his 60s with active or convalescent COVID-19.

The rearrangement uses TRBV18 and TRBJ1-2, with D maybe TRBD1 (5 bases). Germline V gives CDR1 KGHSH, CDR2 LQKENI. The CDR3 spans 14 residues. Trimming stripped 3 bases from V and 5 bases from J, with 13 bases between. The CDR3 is CASSPLGQGYGYTF. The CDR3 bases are TGTGCCAGCTCACCGCTCGGGCAGGGATATGGCTACACCTTC.

The CDR3 DNA is TGTGCCAGCAGCTTGACTAGACTAGCGGGGACGCAGTATTTT. This sequence encodes CASSLTRLAGTQYF. The chain joins TRBV6-5 to TRBJ2-3; 11 bases are a match to TRBD2. Germline V CDR1 and CDR2: MNHEY, SVGAGI. The CDR3 covers 14 residues. Trimming took 6 bases from V and 9 from J; bases not matched to a gene: 8.

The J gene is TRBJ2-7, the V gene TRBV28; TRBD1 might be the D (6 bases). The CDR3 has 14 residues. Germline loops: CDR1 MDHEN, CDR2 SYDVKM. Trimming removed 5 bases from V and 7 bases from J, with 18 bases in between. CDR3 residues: CASSLPGHRSEQYF. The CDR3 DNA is TGTGCCAGCAGTCTCCCGGGACATCGGTCGGAGCAGTACTTC.

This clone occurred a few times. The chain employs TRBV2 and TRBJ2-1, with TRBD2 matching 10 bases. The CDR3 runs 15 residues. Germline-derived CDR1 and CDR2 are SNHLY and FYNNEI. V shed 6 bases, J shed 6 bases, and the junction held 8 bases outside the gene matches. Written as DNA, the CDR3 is TGTGCCAGCAGATCAAGCGGGAGGGCCCTCAATGAGCAGTTCTTC. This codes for CASRSSGRALNEQFF. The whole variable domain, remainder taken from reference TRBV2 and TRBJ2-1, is EPEVTQTPSHQVTQMGQEVILRCVPISNHLYFYWYRQILGQKVEFLVSFYNNEISEKSEIFDDQFSVERPDGSNFTLKIRSTKLEDSAMYFCASRSSGRALNEQFFGPGTRLTVL.

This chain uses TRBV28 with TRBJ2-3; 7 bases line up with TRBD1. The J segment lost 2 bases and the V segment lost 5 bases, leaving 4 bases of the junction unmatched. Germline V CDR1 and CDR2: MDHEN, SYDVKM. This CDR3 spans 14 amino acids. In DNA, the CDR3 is TGTGCCAGCAGTCGGGGACAGACCACAGATACGCAGTATTTT. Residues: CASSRGQTTDTQYF.

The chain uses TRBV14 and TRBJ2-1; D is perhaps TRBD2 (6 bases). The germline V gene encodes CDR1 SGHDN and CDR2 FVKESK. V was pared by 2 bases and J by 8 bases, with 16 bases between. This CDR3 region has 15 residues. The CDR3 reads CASSQMEGQGYEQFF. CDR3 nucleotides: TGTGCCAGCAGCCAAATGGAGGGCCAGGGATATGAGCAGTTCTTC.

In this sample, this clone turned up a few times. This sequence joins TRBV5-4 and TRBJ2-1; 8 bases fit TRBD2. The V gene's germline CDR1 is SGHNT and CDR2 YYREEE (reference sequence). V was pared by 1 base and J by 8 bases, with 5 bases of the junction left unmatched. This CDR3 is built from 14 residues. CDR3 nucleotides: TGTGCCAGCAGCTTGAGCGGGAGCATTCATGAGCAGTTCTTC. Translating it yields CASSLSGSIHEQFF. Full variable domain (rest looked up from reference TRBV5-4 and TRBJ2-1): ETGVTQSPTHLIKTRGQQVTLRCSSQSGHNTVSWYQQALGQGPQFIFQYYREEENGRGNFPPRFSGLQFPNYSSELNVNALELDDSALYLCASSLSGSIHEQFFGPGTRLTVL.

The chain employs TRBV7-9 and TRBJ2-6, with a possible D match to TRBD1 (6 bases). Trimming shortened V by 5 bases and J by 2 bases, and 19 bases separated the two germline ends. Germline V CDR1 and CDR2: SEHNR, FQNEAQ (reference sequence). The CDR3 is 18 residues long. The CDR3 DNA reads TGTGCCAGCAGCACCTCCTCGACAGGCCGGGCTGGGGCCAACGTCCTGACTTTC. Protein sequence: CASSTSSTGRAGANVLTF.